Below are 14 T cell receptor beta chains sequenced from a single sample in a study of blood T cell repertoires in COVID-19. Profiling relied on immunoSEQ multiplex PCR, and the TCRdb table lists in-frame clones only, not all of them. The data contain roughly 130,000 clones, about 83% of them singletons. The material sequenced was PBMCs or T cells enriched from blood (not recorded which). These receptor sequences come from a woman in her thirties who had recovered from COVID-19.

This rearrangement joins TRBV7-8 to TRBJ2-1; the D is unclear. Trimming removed 7 bases at V and 4 bases at J, with 17 bases between. In germline, CDR1 is SGHVS, CDR2 FQNEAQ. The CDR3 runs to 15 residues. The CDR3 DNA is TGTGCCAGCATCCTTACGGTCAATACGTACAATGAGCAGTTCTTC. Its protein is CASILTVNTYNEQFF.

In nucleotides, the CDR3 is TGTGCCAGCAGCCCCGGACTATATTCCTACGAGCAGTACTTC. Amino acid sequence: CASSPGLYSYEQYF. The V and J genes are TRBV3-1 (or the pseudogene TRBV3-2) and TRBJ2-7; the D gene is possibly TRBD2 (6 bases). From germline, CDR1 is LGHDT and CDR2 YNNKEL (reference sequence). The CDR3 is 14 residues long. V was clipped by 4 bases and J by 1 base, with 11 bases between them.

The chain has TRBV19 and TRBJ2-7; TRBD2 might be the D (6 bases). V lost 5 bases, J lost 2 bases, and 10 bases lay in between. This CDR3 is 13 amino acids long. Germline CDR1 is LNHDA and CDR2 is SQIVND (reference sequence). CDR3 nucleotides: TGTGCCAGTAGTCCCGGGACTCCCTACGAGCAGTACTTC. It codes for CASSPGTPYEQYF.

CDR3 amino acids: CASSTQAGLYSGANVLTF. CDR3 in DNA: TGTGCCAGCAGCACTCAAGCGGGCTTATACTCTGGGGCCAACGTCCTGACTTTC. The chain recombines TRBV11-2 with TRBJ2-6; perhaps TRBD2 as D (6 bases). In germline, CDR1 is SGHAT, CDR2 FQNNGV. The V gene lost 5 bases and the J gene lost 0 bases, with 17 bases spanning the gap. CDR3 size: 18 residues. Full variable domain (missing parts from reference TRBV11-2 and TRBJ2-6): EAGVAQSPRYKIIEKRQSVAFWCNPISGHATLYWYQQILGQGPKLLIQFQNNGVVDDSQLPKDRFSAERLKGVDSTLKIQPAKLEDSAVYLCASSTQAGLYSGANVLTFGAGSRLTVL.

This chain uses TRBV27 with TRBJ1-1, with 7 bases matching TRBD1. The germline gives CDR1 MNHEY, CDR2 SMNVEV (reference sequence). The CDR3 contains 16 residues. The ends lost 6 bases at V and 4 bases at J; junction bases unmatched: 14. The CDR3 nucleotides are TGTGCCAGCAGAAATAAGGCAGGGGGTTTGCGCACTGAAGCTTTCTTT. Translation gives CASRNKAGGLRTEAFF.

As for this clone: This same CDR3 is encoded by further DNA sequences in the sample. The J gene is TRBJ2-4, the V gene TRBV5-4; D uncertain. This CDR3 has 14 residues. Germline lookup yields CDR1 SGHNT and CDR2 YYREEE (reference sequence). The V and J ends lost 0 bases and 0 bases respectively, with 4 bases between them. The DNA of the CDR3 is TGTGCCAGCAGCTTGGGAGGAGCCAAAAACATTCAGTACTTC. This sequence encodes CASSLGGAKNIQYF.

The chain combines TRBV28 with TRBJ1-2, with D unresolved. The CDR3 has 13 amino acids. Trimming removed 6 bases at V and 3 bases at J, with 11 bases between. Per the germline V gene, CDR1 is MDHEN and CDR2 is SYDVKM. The CDR3: CASRQLKDYGYTF. CDR3 DNA: TGTGCCAGCAGGCAACTAAAGGACTATGGCTACACCTTC.

The rearrangement joins TRBV10-3 to TRBJ2-5; the D gene is possibly TRBD2 (6 bases). The CDR3 extends over 14 amino acids. CDR1 and CDR2 (germline): ENHRY, SYGVKD. The germline V and J ends were trimmed by 8 bases and 2 bases, with 15 bases remaining between them. The CDR3 DNA sequence: TGTGCCATCCGACCGACGGGAGATCAAGAGACCCAGTACTTC. It translates to CAIRPTGDQETQYF.

The chain joins TRBV4-3 to TRBJ2-1; D might be TRBD2 (7 bases). This CDR3 spans 17 amino acids. Trimming cost V 1 base and J 0 bases, with 13 bases left between them. Germline values: CDR1 LGHNA, CDR2 YSLEER. The CDR3 region has the DNA TGCGCCAGCAGCCAAGTTAGGCGGGGGCGCTCCTACAATGAGCAGTTCTTC. Residues: CASSQVRRGRSYNEQFF.

J is TRBJ1-2 and V is TRBV19; the D gene is possibly TRBD1 (6 bases). The V gene lost 7 bases and the J gene lost 4 bases, with 13 bases spanning the gap. The CDR3 is 13 residues long. CDR1 LNHDA and CDR2 SQIVND come from the germline V gene (reference sequence). The CDR3 sequence is CASNQGRSYGYTF. As DNA, the CDR3 is TGTGCCAGTAATCAGGGGCGAAGCTATGGCTACACCTTC. The variable domain in full, with the rest retrieved from reference TRBV19 and TRBJ1-2, is DGGITQSPKYLFRKEGQNVTLSCEQNLNHDAMYWYRQDPGQGLRLIYYSQIVNDFQKGDIAEGYSVSREKKESFPLTVTSAQKNPTAFYLCASNQGRSYGYTFGSGTRLTVV.

The chain carries TRBV9 and TRBJ1-1; possibly TRBD1 for D (5 bases). The CDR3 is 16 amino acids. Per germline, CDR1 SGDLS and CDR2 YYNGEE. Trimming left V 0 bases short and J 4 bases short, with 16 bases between. DNA for the CDR3: TGTGCCAGCAGCGTAGTGGGAGGGGCAGGGAGCACTGAAGCTTTCTTT. This translates into CASSVVGGAGSTEAFF.

V is TRBV30 and J is TRBJ1-2; perhaps TRBD1 as D (6 bases). Trimming shortened V by 2 bases and J by 6 bases, and 10 bases separated the two germline ends. Germline V gene lookup returns CDR1 GTSNPN and CDR2 SVGIG (reference sequence). CDR3 length equals 12 residues. CDR3 residues: CAWSTGLDGYTF. Here the CDR3 DNA reads TGTGCCTGGAGTACAGGGCTGGATGGCTACACCTTC.

The chain employs TRBV7-2 and TRBJ2-1, with TRBD2 identical over 8 bases. The trim removed 5 bases at V and 7 bases at J, leaving 10 bases unmatched. Germline-derived CDR1 and CDR2 are SGHTA and FQGNSA. CDR3 length: 15 residues. The CDR3 sequence is CASSQSGTSWNEQFF. The CDR3 bases are TGTGCCAGCAGCCAAAGCGGGACTAGTTGGAATGAGCAGTTCTTC.

This chain connects TRBV15 to TRBJ2-3, with 10 bases aligning to TRBD2. CDR3 size: 16 residues. The germline gives CDR1 LNHNV, CDR2 YYDKDF (reference sequence). V shed 1 base, J shed 3 bases, and the junction held 4 bases outside the gene matches. DNA for the CDR3: TGTGCCACCAGCAGAGTTGCTAGCGGGAGAACAGATACGCAGTATTTT. Translation: CATSRVASGRTDTQYF.